The 3 T cell receptor beta chains reported below all come from one sample, sequenced in a study of cytomegalovirus exposure and HLA in healthy donors. Profiled with immunoSEQ multiplex PCR; TCRdb holds only in-frame clones, not every one. The top ten hold approximately 2% of the sample, which has about 44,000 clones, roughly 93% seen once. The sequenced material came from PBMCs. The receptor set was obtained from a woman under 30 in good health and CMV-seronegative.

This rearrangement joins TRBV11-2 to TRBJ2-7, with 7 bases fitting TRBD2. The length of the CDR3 is 14 residues. The germline CDR1 and CDR2 sequences are SGHAT and FQNNGV. V was pared by 5 bases and J by 2 bases, with 6 bases of the junction left unmatched. The CDR3 loop reads CASSELGLTYEQYF. DNA of the CDR3: TGTGCCAGCAGCGAACTGGGACTAACCTACGAGCAGTACTTC.

The rearrangement links TRBV28 to TRBJ1-2; 7 positions match TRBD1. The CDR3 sequence is 17 residues long. Trimming cost V 5 bases and J 1 base; bases outside gene matches: 13. Germline V gene lookup returns CDR1 MDHEN and CDR2 SYDVKM. As DNA, the CDR3 is TGTGCCAGCAGTACGCGACAGGGTCGGGAATTTAACTATGGCTACACCTTC. It specifies CASSTRQGREFNYGYTF.

V usage is TRBV7-9 and J usage is TRBJ1-4; 7 nucleotides match TRBD1. V lost 5 bases and J lost 0; bases outside the gene matches: 12. Looked up from germline, CDR1 is SEHNR and CDR2 is FQNEAQ (reference sequence). This CDR3 has 18 amino acids. The CDR3: CASSPATGFAATNEKLFF. DNA for the CDR3: TGTGCCAGCAGCCCAGCGACAGGGTTCGCCGCAACTAATGAAAAACTGTTTTTT.